This T cell receptor (beta chain) was sequenced for a study of OX40 agonist ivuxolimab in advanced cancers. Study-wide context: Aged roughly 23 to 80 with a mean of roughly 63 years, they were around 85% male.

Remarks on this clone: The junction departs from the called germline gene at one end, perhaps through a read error.

Profiling relied on immunoSEQ multiplex PCR, and the TCRdb table lists in-frame clones only, not all of them. The sample gives 80,000 to 95,000 clones, approximately 90% of which show up once; around 0.51% is in the top ten. This CDR3 comprises 15 residues. The germline V gene has CDR1 MNHEY and CDR2 SVGAGI. This material consisted of CD4+ or CD8+ T cells sorted from blood, taken in a trial of the OX40 agonist ivuxolimab. The TCR comes from an adult with an advanced solid tumor such as melanoma, head and neck, liver or kidney cancer. The rearrangement links TRBV6-5 to TRBJ2-6; no firm D call. The CDR3 reads CACRDEDSGANVLTF. The CDR3, as DNA: TGTGCCTGCAGAGATGAGGATTCTGGGGCCAACGTCCTGACTTTC.